Below, 2 T cell receptor beta chains from the same sample are listed, as sequenced in a study of regulatory T cells in long-lasting Graves disease. Time point in this sample: newly diagnosed GD, antithyroid drugs for less than 3 months. PBMC RNA was the source of the TCR library. With iRepertoire HTBI primers and Arm-PCR of CDR3 regions, TCR beta libraries were built. TCRdb reprocessed the multiplex PCR reads via MiXCR and lists one record per CDR3 protein. The sample has some 500,000 distinct CDR3 sequences; 15% to 20% are singletons. These data also featured in a second study, about T cells in Graves' hyperthyroidism and ophthalmopathy.

This specimen consisted of peripheral blood mononuclear cells (PBMCs), obtained at new diagnosis, from a patient treated with antithyroid drugs. Receptor source: a middle-aged woman with Graves disease.

This CDR3 is CASSLTSGGVSYNEQFF. CDR3 coding DNA: TGTGCCAGCAGTCTGACTAGCGGGGGCGTCTCCTACAATGAGCAGTTCTTC. The V gene is TRBV12-3 or TRBV12-4, the J gene TRBJ2-1; 12 bases are a match to TRBD2. The CDR3 spans 17 residues. The V and J ends lost 5 bases and 0 bases, in that order; junction bases with no gene match: 5.

This chain uses TRBV3-1 with TRBJ1-5; tentative D call: TRBD1 (5 bases). This CDR3 comprises 12 residues. The germline V and J ends were trimmed by 4 bases and 9 bases, with 10 bases remaining between them. CDR1 is LGHDT and CDR2 is YNNKEL in the germline V gene (reference sequence). The CDR3 here is CASSRSGTPQHF. The CDR3, as DNA: TGTGCCAGCAGCCGGTCGGGGACGCCCCAGCATTTT. The full variable domain, with the rest looked up from reference TRBV3-1 and TRBJ1-5, is DTAVSQTPKYLVTQMGNDKSIKCEQNLGHDTMYWYKQDSKKFLKIMFSYNNKELIINETVPNRFSPKSPDKAHLNLHINSLELGDSAVYFCASSRSGTPQHFGDGTRLSIL.